This passage covers 8 T cell receptor beta chains from one sample sequenced in a study of shared clonotypes between healthy human individuals. The table came from immunoSEQ multiplex PCR; TCRdb's copy has only in-frame clones and leaves some out. The sample holds fewer than 600,000 clones, roughly three quarters seen once. The specimen sequenced was PBMCs. Receptors were obtained from a woman aged 40 to 55 in good health. Some clones in this sample may be carry-over from other donors' samples.

The V call is TRBV5-5, the J call TRBJ1-2, with 9 bases matching TRBD1. The CDR3 is 15 residues long. Per germline, CDR1 SGHKS and CDR2 YYEKEE (reference sequence). Unmatched junction bases numbered 8, after V lost 4 bases and J lost 4 bases. Here the CDR3 reads CASSAPGQGTYGYTF. CDR3 nucleotides: TGTGCCAGCAGCGCCCCGGGACAGGGAACCTATGGCTACACCTTC.

Points on this clone: Other DNA sequences in the sample encode the same CDR3. The J gene is TRBJ1-1, the V gene TRBV30; D gene ambiguous. Trimming cost V 6 bases and J 1 base, with 6 bases left between them. Germline V gives CDR1 GTSNPN, CDR2 SVGIG (reference sequence). The CDR3 is made up of 11 amino acids. CDR3 nucleotide sequence: TGTGCCTGTCTTGAGAACACTGAAGCTTTCTTT. This gives the protein CACLENTEAFF.

This clone was detected once. This sequence joins TRBV29-1 and TRBJ2-7; D not resolved. Trimming cost V 1 base and J 4 bases, with 8 bases left between them. This CDR3 contains 12 residues. Germline V gene sequence: CDR1 SQVTM, CDR2 ANQGSEA. The CDR3 here is CSVEGQAYEQYF. The CDR3, as DNA: TGCAGCGTTGAAGGCCAGGCGTACGAGCAGTACTTC.

Comments on this clone: The likely explanation is a read error, given a far larger clone one base away. The J gene is TRBJ2-5, the V gene TRBV29-1; D is ambiguous. The J call is in doubt because the DNA end fits TRBJ2-7 better. Looked up from germline, CDR1 is SQVTM and CDR2 is ANQGSEA. This CDR3 is built from 11 residues. The CDR3 DNA sequence: TGCAGCGTTGATTCGGGTTGCGAGCAGTACTTC. Amino acids: CSVDSGCEQYF.

V is TRBV2 and J is TRBJ1-3; TRBD1 agrees at 7 bases. The CDR3 is 15 residues long. Germline V gene data show CDR1 as SNHLY and CDR2 as FYNNEI. The ends lost 5 bases at V and 2 bases at J; junction bases unmatched: 6. The chain's CDR3 is CASSLTTGTGNTIYF. In DNA form, the CDR3 reads TGTGCCAGCAGTCTGACGACAGGGACTGGAAACACCATATATTTT.

The J gene is TRBJ1-2, the V gene TRBV29-1; D not resolved. CDR1 SQVTM and CDR2 ANQGSEA come from the germline V gene. Trimming shortened V by 4 bases and J by 2 bases, and 11 bases separated the two germline ends. The CDR3 is made up of 13 amino acids. The CDR3 bases are TGCAGCGTTGCTATCGACCGCAACTATGGCTACACCTTC. This translates into CSVAIDRNYGYTF.

V gene TRBV30 combines with J gene TRBJ2-1, with D hard to call. Germline V gene sequence: CDR1 GTSNPN, CDR2 SVGIG (reference sequence). V lost 5 bases and J lost 3, with 5 bases in between. The CDR3 has 11 amino acids. CDR3 sequence: CAWADYNEQFF. The CDR3 nucleotides are TGTGCCTGGGCCGACTACAATGAGCAGTTCTTC. The whole variable domain, remainder taken from reference TRBV30 and TRBJ2-1, is SQTIHQWPATLVQPVGSPLSLECTVEGTSNPNLYWYRQAAGRGLQLLFYSVGIGQISSEVPQNLSASRPQDRQFILSSKKLLLSDSGFYLCAWADYNEQFFGPGTRLTVL.

This chain joins TRBV5-6 and TRBJ2-5, with D possibly being TRBD1 or TRBD2 (5 bases each). Trimming pared 1 base from V and 5 bases from J, leaving 9 bases between. Germline CDR1 and CDR2: SGHDT and YYEEEE. The CDR3 runs to 13 residues. CDR3 loop: CASSLQGPETQYF. DNA for the CDR3: TGTGCCAGCAGCTTGCAGGGACCCGAGACCCAGTACTTC.